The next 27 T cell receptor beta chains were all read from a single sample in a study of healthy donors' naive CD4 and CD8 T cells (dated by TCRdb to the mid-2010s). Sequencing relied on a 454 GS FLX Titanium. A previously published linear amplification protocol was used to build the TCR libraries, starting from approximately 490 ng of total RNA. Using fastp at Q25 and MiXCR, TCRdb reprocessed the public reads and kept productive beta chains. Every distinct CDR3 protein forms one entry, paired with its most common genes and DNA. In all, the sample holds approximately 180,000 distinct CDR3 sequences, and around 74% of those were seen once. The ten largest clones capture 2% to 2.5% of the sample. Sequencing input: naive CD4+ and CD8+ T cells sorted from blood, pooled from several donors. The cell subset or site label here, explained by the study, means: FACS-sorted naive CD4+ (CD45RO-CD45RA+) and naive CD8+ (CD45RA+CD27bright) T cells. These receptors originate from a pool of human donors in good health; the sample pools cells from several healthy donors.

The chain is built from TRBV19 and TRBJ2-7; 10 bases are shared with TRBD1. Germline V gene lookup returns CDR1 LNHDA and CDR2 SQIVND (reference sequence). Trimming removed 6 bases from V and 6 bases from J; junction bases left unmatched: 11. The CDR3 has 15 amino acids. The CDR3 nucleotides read TGTGCCAGTAGCAGATTGGGACAGGGGTACCGCGAGCAGTACTTC. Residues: CASSRLGQGYREQYF.

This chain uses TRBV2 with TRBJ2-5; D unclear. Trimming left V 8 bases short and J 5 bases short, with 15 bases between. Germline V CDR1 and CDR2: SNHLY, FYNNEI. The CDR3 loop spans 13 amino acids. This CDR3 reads CASGRNLEETQYF. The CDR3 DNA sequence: TGTGCCAGCGGAAGGAACCTTGAGGAGACCCAGTACTTC.

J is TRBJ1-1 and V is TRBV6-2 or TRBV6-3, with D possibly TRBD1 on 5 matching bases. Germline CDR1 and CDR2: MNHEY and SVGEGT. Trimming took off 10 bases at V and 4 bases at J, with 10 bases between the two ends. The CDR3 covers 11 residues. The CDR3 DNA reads TGTGCCACCCAGGGCTCCACTGAAGCTTTCTTT. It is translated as CATQGSTEAFF.

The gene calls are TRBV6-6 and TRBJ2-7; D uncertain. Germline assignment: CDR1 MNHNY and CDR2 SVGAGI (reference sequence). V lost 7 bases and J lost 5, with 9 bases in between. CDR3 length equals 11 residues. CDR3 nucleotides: TGTGCCAGCACATTTTTGAACGAGCAGTACTTC. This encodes CASTFLNEQYF.

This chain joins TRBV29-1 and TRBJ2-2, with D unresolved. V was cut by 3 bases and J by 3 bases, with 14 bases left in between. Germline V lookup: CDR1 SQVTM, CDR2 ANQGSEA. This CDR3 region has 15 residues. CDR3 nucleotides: TGCAGCGTTGAGGGTCGAGAACAGCACACCGGGGAGCTGTTTTTT. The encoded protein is CSVEGREQHTGELFF.

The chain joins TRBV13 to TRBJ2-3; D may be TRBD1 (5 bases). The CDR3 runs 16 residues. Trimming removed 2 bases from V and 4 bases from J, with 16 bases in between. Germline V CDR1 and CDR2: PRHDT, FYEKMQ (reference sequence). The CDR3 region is CASSLFVAGPADTQYF. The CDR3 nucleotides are TGTGCCAGCAGCTTATTCGTCGCAGGGCCCGCAGATACGCAGTATTTT.

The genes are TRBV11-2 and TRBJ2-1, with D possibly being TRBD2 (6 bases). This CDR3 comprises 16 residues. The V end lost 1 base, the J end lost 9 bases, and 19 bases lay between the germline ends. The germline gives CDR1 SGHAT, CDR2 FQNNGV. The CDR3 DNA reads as TGTGCCAGCAGCTTAGCCTTCGGGGACTCCTACGGTGAGCAGTTCTTC. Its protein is CASSLAFGDSYGEQFF.

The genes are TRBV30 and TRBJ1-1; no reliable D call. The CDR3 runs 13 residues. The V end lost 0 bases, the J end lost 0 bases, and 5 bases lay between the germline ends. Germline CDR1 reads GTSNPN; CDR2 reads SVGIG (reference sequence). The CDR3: CAWSVRLNTEAFF. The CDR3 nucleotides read TGTGCCTGGAGTGTACGACTGAACACTGAAGCTTTCTTT.

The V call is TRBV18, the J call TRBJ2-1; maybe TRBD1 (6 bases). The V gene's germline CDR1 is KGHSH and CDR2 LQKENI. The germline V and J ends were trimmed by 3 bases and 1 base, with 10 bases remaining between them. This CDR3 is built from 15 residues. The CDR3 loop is CASSPGQISYNEQFF. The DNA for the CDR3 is TGTGCCAGCTCACCGGGACAAATTTCCTACAATGAGCAGTTCTTC.

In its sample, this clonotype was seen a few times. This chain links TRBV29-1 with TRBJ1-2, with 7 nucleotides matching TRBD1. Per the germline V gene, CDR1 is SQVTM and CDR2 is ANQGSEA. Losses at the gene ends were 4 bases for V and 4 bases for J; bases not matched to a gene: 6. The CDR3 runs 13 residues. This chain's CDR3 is CSVVRDSLYGYTF. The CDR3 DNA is TGCAGCGTTGTCCGGGACAGCCTCTATGGCTACACCTTC.

CDR3 residues: CASSKGLKGEQFF. The CDR3 coding sequence is TGTGCCAGTAGTAAGGGCTTGAAGGGCGAGCAGTTCTTC. The chain is built from TRBV19 and TRBJ2-1; no firm D call. This CDR3 has 13 residues. The germline V and J ends were trimmed by 4 bases and 10 bases, with 14 bases remaining between them. Germline values: CDR1 LNHDA, CDR2 SQIVND (reference sequence).

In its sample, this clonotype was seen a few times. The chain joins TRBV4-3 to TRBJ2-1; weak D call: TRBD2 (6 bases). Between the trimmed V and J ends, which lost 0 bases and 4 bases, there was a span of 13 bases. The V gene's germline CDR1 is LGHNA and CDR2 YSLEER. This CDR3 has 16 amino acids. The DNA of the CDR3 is TGCGCCAGCAGCCAAGATGGGGTAGCGGAATACAATGAGCAGTTCTTC. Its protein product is CASSQDGVAEYNEQFF.

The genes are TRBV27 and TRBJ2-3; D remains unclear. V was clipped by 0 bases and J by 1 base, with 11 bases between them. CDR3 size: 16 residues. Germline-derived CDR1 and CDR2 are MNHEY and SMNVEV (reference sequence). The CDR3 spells CASSLSPHPGTDTQYF. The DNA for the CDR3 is TGTGCCAGCAGTTTATCCCCCCACCCAGGCACAGATACGCAGTATTTT.

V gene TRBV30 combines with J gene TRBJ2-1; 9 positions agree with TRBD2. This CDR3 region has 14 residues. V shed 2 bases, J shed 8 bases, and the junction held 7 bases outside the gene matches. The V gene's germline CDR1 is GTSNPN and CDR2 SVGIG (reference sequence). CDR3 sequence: CAWSPGSGSDEQFF. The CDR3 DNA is TGTGCCTGGAGTCCAGGTAGCGGGAGCGATGAGCAGTTCTTC. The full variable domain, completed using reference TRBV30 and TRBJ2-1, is SQTIHQWPATLVQPVGSPLSLECTVEGTSNPNLYWYRQAAGRGLQLLFYSVGIGQISSEVPQNLSASRPQDRQFILSSKKLLLSDSGFYLCAWSPGSGSDEQFFGPGTRLTVL.

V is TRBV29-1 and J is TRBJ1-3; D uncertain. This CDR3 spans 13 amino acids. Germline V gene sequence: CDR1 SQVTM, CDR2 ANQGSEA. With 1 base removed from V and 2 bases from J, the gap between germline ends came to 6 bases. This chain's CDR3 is CSVEGWAGNTIYF. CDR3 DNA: TGCAGCGTTGAAGGGTGGGCTGGAAACACCATATATTTT.

The CDR3 DNA is TGTGCCAGCAGTTACCTCGGGACAGCTTCCTACAATGAGCAGTTCTTC. Amino acid sequence: CASSYLGTASYNEQFF. The chain recombines TRBV6-6 with TRBJ2-1, with TRBD1 matching over 7 bases. This CDR3 contains 16 residues. Germline loops: CDR1 MNHNY, CDR2 SVGAGI (reference sequence). V lost 2 bases to trimming and J lost 1 base; unmatched junction nucleotides: 5.

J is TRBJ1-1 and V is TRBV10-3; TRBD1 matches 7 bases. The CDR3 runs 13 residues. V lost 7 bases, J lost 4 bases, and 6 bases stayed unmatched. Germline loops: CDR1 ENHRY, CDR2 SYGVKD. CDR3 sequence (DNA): TGTGCCATCAAGAGACAGGGAGGCACTGAAGCTTTCTTT. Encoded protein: CAIKRQGGTEAFF.

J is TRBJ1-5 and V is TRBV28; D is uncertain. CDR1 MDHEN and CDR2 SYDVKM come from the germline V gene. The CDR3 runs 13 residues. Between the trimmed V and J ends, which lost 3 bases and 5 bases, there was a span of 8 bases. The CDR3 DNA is TGTGCCAGCAGTTTGTGGGGAGATCAGCCCCAGCATTTT. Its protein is CASSLWGDQPQHF.

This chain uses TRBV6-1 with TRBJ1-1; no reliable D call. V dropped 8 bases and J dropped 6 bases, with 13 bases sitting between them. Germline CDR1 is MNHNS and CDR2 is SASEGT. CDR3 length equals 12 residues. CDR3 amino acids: CASGLRYSEAFF. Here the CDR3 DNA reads TGTGCCAGCGGGCTGAGGTACTCTGAAGCTTTCTTT.

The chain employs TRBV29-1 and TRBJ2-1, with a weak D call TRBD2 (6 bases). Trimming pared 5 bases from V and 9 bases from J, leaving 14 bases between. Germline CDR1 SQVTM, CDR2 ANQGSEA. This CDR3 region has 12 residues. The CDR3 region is CSVYGRRGEQFF. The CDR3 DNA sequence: TGCAGCGTTTACGGGAGAAGGGGTGAGCAGTTCTTC.

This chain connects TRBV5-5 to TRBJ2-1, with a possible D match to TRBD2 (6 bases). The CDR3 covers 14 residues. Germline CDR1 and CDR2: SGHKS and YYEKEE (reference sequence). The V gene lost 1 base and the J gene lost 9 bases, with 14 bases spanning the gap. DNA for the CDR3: TGTGCCAGCAGCTTGTTACGGGAGTGGGGTGAGCAGTTCTTC. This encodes CASSLLREWGEQFF.

The CDR3 region is CASSTEAHMNTEAFF. CDR3 DNA: TGTGCCAGCAGCACCGAGGCACATATGAACACTGAAGCTTTCTTT. The gene calls are TRBV5-4 and TRBJ1-1; D call uncertain. The germline gives CDR1 SGHNT, CDR2 YYREEE (reference sequence). This CDR3 has 15 amino acids. Between the trimmed V and J ends, which lost 4 bases and 0 bases, there was a span of 13 bases.

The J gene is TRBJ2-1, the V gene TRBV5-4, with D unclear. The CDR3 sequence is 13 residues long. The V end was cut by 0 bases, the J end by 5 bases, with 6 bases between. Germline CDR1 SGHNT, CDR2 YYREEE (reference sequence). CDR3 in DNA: TGTGCCAGCAGCTTGGATGTCAACAATGAGCAGTTCTTC. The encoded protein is CASSLDVNNEQFF.

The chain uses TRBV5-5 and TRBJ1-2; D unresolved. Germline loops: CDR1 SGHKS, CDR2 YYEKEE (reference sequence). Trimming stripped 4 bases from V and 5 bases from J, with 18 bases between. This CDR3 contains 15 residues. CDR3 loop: CASSPEGDDWYGYTF. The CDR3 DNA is TGTGCCAGCAGCCCCGAAGGAGACGATTGGTATGGCTACACCTTC.

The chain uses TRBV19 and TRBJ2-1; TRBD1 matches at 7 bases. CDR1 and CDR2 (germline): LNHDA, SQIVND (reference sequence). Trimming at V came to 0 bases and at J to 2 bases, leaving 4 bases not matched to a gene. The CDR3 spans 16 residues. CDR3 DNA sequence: TGTGCCAGTAGTATAGATGTGGGACAGCCCTACAATGAGCAGTTCTTC. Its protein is CASSIDVGQPYNEQFF.

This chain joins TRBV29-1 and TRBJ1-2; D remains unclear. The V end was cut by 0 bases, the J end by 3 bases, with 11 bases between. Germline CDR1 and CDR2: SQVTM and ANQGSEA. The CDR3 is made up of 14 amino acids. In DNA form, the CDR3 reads TGCAGCGTTGAAGAACCTGGAAAGGACTATGGCTACACCTTC. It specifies CSVEEPGKDYGYTF. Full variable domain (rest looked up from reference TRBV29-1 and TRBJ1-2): SAVISQKPSRDICQRGTSLTIQCQVDSQVTMMFWYRQQPGQSLTLIATANQGSEATYESGFVIDKFPISRPNLTFSTLTVSNMSPEDSSIYLCSVEEPGKDYGYTFGSGTRLTVV.

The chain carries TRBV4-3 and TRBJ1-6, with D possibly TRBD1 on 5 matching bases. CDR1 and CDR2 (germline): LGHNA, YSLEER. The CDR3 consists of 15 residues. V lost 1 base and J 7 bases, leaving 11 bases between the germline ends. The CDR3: CASSQGPGSNSPLHF. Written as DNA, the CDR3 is TGCGCCAGCAGCCAAGGGCCAGGGAGCAATTCACCCCTCCACTTT.